This record looks at one T cell receptor beta chain sequence and its context. Its antigen is still unknown. Broader study findings: Tumor memory CD4+ T cell TCR gene usage clustered with blood and lymph node memory CD4+ cells and lymph node naive CD4+ cells.

Constant-region reverse primers amplified full-length variable regions, followed by semi-nested Nested Universal Primer A PCR. TCRdb reprocessed the 5' RACE reads with MiXCR, giving one entry per CDR3 protein. Of over 55,000 distinct CDR3 sequences listed, 28% are singletons. Memory CD4+ cells were defined as CD4+CD45RO+CD25-. This CDR3 contains 14 residues. Trimming cost V 2 bases and J 3 bases, with 12 bases left between them. Germline V gene sequence: CDR1 GTSNPN, CDR2 SVGIG (reference sequence). Sequenced sample: tumor-infiltrating memory CD4+ T cells sorted from the breast tumor. Subset specified: memory CD4+ T cells, CD4+CD45RO+CD25-. The chain uses TRBV30 and TRBJ2-3, with D possibly TRBD1 on 7 matching bases. The receptor's source is a female donor with breast cancer. The CDR3 loop is CAWSRGTATDTQYF. CDR3 DNA: TGTGCCTGGAGTCGCGGGACAGCGACAGATACGCAGTATTTT.